The entry that follows covers one TCR beta chain sequence. No antigen is known for it. One base away there is no much larger clone; base qualities are not given. The sample is drawn from a study of shared clonotypes between healthy human individuals (dated by TCRdb to the early 2020s). Turning to the overall study: The cohort included three men and a couple of women between 18 and 49 years of age. For each donor, CD4 naive and CD4 memory were each given three plates, CD8 naive was given two plates, and CD8 memory was given one plate. The study deeply sequenced blood TCR repertoires of five healthy adults to estimate repertoire size and the extent of clonotype sharing between individuals. Libraries were prepared and TCR repertoires were sequenced by different laboratories using diverse techniques, in order to increase sequencing depth and limit assay-specific biases. Between about 0.94 and 8.9 billion PBMCs per donor were obtained by leukapheresis. The study at large found these results: Even with the large sequencing depth, rarefaction of the sorted-subset datasets indicated that sequencing was incomplete. Higher generation probabilities were observed for clonotypes shared by all four sorted-subset donors than for non-shared clonotypes. The small number of donors limited the genetic and exposure-history diversity represented. Only blood was sampled, and tissue TCR repertoires likely differ from those in blood. Estimated clonotype richness was generally larger for naive than for memory subsets. Pairwise subsampling indicated that sequencing depth was expected to affect the degree of clonotype sharing among donors. Sharing across four donors was observed for 4.5% to 6.5% of naive CD4, 3% to 3.5% of naive CD8, 2% to 2.5% of memory CD4, and around 0.42% of memory CD8 clonotypes.

CD8 naive samples consisted of CD45RO-negative cells that were positively selected for CCR7, yielding a CD45RA+CCR7+ population without TemRA cells. The donors were healthy, HIV-negative adults who had no recently reported acute infections or vaccinations. All donors were Caucasian adults living in Nashville, Tennessee, USA. After blood collection by leukapheresis, PBMCs were isolated using Ficoll-Histopaque density gradient centrifugation and then cryopreserved in the vapor phase of liquid nitrogen. Purity and quantity of every magnetically sorted T cell population were checked by analytical flow cytometry. Each sorted fraction had its genomic DNA isolated and then quantified by UV absorbance on a Nanodrop 2000c. The CDR3 contains 15 residues, cysteine and phenylalanine counted. The sequence is cut down to CDR3 DNA, 45 bases in frame from base 1. Trimming removed 7 bases from V and 4 bases from J, leaving 16 bases between the germline ends. As encoded in the germline V gene (reference sequence), CDR1 is LNHDA while CDR2 is SQIVND.

Using the deep immunoSEQ assay, TCR CDR3 regions were amplified from genomic DNA by multiplex PCR. Genomic DNA extracted from each cell subset was distributed evenly over all wells of several immunoSEQ 96-well plates, and each plate served as one replicate. Each replicate PCR for sorted subsets received approximately 220 ng genomic DNA, equal to about 29,000 T cell genomes. Purified libraries were quantified with a Qubit 3.0 fluorometer, sized on a Bioanalyzer 2100, and re-quantified with the KAPA Library Quantification kit. Every immunoSEQ 96-well plate was sequenced on a dedicated single-read 150-cycle Illumina NextSeq 550 flow cell. From the authors' description of their analysis: Because the immunoSEQ output included only junctional sequences and no quality scores, the filtering could not be the same as the filtering used for full-length reads. Sequences were annotated with PyIR, a Python wrapper for IgBLAST v1.9, using IMGT germline references to assign V/J genes and CDR3. Reads with weak V/J assignments (E-value above 1e-6), missing CDR3, stop codons, out-of-frame junctions, or ambiguous translated residues were removed. V3J clonotypes were defined by identical inferred V gene, J gene, and CDR3 amino acid sequence. Percentage overlap between repertoires was calculated by dividing the number of shared unique clonotypes by the size of the smaller repertoire. Repertoire richness was assessed with RTK rarefaction, the Chao1 estimator, and Recon v2.1 estimates of unobserved clonotypes. For all TCRbeta clonotypes obtained by the gDNA method from a few donors, generation probabilities were computed with OLGA. Entries here come from immuneACCESS through TCRdb and include only in-frame sequences with V and J called. Some clones fail to appear in such tables; in the studies checked, an unresolved V gene covers under half of the shortfall, and the cause of the remainder is unknown. V, J and clone size derive from that table, while D and trimming were established from the DNA sequence. The table for this sample lists approximately 2,000,000 clones; around 93% of them were counted only once. Approximately 1.7% of the sample is taken by the ten largest.

The sequenced sample was naive CD8+ T cells from PBMCs. Per the publication, the cell subset or site label means: CD45RA+CCR7+. The chain was built from TRBV19 and TRBJ2-2; TRBD1 is possibly the D segment (6 matching bases). This TCR came from a young man in good health. Some clones in this sample may be carry-over from other donors' samples. The CDR3 reads CASKGHQGTTGELFF. The sequenced DNA: TGTGCCAGTAAGGGACACCAGGGAACCACCGGGGAGCTGTTTTTT.